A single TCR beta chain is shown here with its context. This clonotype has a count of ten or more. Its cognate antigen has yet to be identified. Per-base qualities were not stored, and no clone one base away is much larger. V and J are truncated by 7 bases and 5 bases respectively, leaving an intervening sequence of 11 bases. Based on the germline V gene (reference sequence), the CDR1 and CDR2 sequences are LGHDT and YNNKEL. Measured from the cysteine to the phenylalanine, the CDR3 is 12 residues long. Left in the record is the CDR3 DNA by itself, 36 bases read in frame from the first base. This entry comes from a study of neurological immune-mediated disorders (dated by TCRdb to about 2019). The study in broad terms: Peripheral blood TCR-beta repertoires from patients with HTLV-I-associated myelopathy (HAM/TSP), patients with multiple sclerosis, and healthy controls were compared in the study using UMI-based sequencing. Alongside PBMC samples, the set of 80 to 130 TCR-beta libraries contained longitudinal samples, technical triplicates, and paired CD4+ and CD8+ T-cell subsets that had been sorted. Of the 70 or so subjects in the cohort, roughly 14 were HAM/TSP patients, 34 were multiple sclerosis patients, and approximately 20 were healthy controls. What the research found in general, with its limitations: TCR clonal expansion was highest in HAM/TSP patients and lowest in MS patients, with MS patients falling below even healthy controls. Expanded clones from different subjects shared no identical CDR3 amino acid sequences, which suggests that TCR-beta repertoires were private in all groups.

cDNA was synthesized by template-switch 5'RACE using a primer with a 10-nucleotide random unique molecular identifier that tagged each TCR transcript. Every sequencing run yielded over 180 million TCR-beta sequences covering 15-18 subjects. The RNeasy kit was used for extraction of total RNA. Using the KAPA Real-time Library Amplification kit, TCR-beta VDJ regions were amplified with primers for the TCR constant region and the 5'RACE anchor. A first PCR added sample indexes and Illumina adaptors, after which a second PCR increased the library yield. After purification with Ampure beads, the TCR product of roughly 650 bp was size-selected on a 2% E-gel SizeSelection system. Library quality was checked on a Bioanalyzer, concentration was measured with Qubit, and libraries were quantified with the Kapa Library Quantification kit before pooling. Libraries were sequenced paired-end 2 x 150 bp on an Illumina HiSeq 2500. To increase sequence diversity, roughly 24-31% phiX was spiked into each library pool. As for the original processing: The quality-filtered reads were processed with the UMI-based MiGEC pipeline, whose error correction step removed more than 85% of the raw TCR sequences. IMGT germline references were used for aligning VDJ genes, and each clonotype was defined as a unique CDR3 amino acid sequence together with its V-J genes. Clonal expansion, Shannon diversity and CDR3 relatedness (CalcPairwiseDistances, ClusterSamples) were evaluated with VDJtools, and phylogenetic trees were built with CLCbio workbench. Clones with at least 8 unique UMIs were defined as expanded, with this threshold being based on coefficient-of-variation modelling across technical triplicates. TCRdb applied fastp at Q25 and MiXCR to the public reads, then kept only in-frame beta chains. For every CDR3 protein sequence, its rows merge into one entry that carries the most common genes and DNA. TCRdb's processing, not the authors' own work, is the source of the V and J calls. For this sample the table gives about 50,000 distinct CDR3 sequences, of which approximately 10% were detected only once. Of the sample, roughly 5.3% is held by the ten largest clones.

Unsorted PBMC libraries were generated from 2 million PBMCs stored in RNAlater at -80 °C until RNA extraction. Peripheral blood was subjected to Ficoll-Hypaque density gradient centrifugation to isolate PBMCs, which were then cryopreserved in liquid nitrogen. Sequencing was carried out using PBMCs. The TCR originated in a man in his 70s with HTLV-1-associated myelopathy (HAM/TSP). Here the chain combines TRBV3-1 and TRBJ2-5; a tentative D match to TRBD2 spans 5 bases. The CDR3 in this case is CASTRAGETQYF. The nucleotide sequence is TGTGCCAGCACGAGGGCCGGTGAGACCCAGTACTTC.